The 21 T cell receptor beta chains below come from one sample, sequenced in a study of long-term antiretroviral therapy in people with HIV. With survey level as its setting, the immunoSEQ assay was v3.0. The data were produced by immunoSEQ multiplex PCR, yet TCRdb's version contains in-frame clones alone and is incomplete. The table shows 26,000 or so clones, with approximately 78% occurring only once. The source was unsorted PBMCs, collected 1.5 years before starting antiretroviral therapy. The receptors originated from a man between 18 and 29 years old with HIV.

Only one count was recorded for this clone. CDR3 amino acids: CASSRTSSTGTGPHAVYF. CDR3 DNA: TGTGCCAGTAGTCGGACTTCCTCAACCGGGACAGGACCCCACGCCGTATATTTT. The J gene is TRBJ1-3, the V gene TRBV19; the match to TRBD1 covers 8 bases. Germline lookup yields CDR1 LNHDA and CDR2 SQIVND (reference sequence). The CDR3 spans 18 residues. Germline trimming cut 5 bases from V and 14 bases from J; bases unmatched to any gene: 26. Full variable domain (outside the CDR3, taken from reference TRBV19 and TRBJ1-3): DGGITQSPKYLFRKEGQNVTLSCEQNLNHDAMYWYRQDPGQGLRLIYYSQIVNDFQKGDIAEGYSVSREKKESFPLTVTSAQKNPTAFYLCASSRTSSTGTGPHAVYFGEGSWLTVV.

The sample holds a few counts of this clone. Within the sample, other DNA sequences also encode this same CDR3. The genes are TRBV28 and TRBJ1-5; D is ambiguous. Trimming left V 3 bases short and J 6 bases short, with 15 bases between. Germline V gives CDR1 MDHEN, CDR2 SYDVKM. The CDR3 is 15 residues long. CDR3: CASSLFGPGVQPQHF. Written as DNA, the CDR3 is TGTGCCAGCAGTTTGTTTGGGCCCGGAGTTCAGCCCCAGCATTTT.

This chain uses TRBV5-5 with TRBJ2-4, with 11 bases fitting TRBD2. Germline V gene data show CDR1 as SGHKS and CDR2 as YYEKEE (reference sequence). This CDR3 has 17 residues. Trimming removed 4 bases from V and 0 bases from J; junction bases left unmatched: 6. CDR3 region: CASSGGLADIAKNIQYF. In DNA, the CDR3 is TGTGCCAGCAGCGGGGGACTAGCGGACATAGCCAAAAACATTCAGTACTTC.

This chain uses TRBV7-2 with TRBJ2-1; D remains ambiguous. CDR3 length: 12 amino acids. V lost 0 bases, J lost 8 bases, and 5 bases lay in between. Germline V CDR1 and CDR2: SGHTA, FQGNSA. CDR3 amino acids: CASSLAPDEQFF. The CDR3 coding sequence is TGTGCCAGCAGCTTAGCCCCCGATGAGCAGTTCTTC.

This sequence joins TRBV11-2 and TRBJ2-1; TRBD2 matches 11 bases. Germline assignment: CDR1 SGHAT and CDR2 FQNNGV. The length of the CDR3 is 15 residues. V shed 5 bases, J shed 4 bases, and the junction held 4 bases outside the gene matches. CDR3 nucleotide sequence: TGTGCCAGCAGCCGACCTAGCGGGAGGTACAATGAGCAGTTCTTC. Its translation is CASSRPSGRYNEQFF.

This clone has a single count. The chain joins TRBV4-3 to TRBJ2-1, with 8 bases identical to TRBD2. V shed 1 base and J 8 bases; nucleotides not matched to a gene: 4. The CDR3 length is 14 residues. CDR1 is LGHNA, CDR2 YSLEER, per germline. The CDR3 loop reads CASSQAGGPDEQFF. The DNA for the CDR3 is TGCGCCAGCAGCCAAGCGGGAGGGCCTGATGAGCAGTTCTTC.

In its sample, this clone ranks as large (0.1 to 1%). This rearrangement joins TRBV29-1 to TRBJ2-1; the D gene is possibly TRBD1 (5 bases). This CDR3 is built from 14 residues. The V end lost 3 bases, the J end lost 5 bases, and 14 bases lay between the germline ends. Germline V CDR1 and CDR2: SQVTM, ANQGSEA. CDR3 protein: CSVDHPGLHNEQFF. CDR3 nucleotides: TGCAGCGTTGACCATCCAGGGCTCCACAATGAGCAGTTCTTC.

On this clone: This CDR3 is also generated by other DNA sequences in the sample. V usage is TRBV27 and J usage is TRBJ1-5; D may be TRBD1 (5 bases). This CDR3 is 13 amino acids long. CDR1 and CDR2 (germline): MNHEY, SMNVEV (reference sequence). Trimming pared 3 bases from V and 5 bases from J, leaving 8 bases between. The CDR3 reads CASSFDRDQPQHF. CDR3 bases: TGTGCCAGCAGTTTCGACAGAGATCAGCCCCAGCATTTT.

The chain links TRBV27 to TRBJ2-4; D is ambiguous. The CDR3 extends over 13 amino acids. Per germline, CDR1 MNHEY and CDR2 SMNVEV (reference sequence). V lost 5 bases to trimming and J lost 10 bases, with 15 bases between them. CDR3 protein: CASSPLGPGIQYF. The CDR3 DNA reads TGTGCCAGCAGTCCGCTCGGGCCGGGTATTCAGTACTTC.

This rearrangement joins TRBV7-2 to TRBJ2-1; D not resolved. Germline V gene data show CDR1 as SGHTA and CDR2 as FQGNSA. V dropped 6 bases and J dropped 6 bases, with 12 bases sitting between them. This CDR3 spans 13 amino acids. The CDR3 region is CASSPGPPNEQFF. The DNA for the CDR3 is TGTGCCAGCAGTCCGGGTCCTCCCAATGAGCAGTTCTTC.

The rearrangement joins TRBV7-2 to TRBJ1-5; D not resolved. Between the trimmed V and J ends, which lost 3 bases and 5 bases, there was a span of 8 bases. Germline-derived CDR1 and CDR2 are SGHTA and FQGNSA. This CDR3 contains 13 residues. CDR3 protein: CASSFSPDQPQHF. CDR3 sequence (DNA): TGTGCCAGCAGCTTTAGCCCAGATCAGCCCCAGCATTTT.

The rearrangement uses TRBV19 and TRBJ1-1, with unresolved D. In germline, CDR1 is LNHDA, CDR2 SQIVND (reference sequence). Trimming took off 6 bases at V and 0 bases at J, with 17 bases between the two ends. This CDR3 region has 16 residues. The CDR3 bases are TGTGCCAGTAGCCCCATTGGATACGCCCTGAACACTGAAGCTTTCTTT. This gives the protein CASSPIGYALNTEAFF.

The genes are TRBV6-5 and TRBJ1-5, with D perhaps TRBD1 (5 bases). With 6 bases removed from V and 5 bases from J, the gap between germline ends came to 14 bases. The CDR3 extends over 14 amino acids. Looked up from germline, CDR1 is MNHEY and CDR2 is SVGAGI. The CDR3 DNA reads TGTGCCAGCAGCCAGAGCGGGGGGGATCAGCCCCAGCATTTT. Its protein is CASSQSGGDQPQHF.

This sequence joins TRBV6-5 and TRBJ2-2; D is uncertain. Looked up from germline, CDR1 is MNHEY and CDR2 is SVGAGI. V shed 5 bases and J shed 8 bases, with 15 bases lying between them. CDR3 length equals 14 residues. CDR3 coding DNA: TGTGCCAGCAGTCCTAACGGCGGCCAGGGGGAGCTGTTTTTT. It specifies CASSPNGGQGELFF.

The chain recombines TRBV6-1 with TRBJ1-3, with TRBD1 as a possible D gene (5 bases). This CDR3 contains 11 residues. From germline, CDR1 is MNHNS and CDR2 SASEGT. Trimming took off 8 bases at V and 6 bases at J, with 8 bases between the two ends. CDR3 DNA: TGTGCCAGCTCGGGGGAAAACACCATATATTTT. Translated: CASSGENTIYF.

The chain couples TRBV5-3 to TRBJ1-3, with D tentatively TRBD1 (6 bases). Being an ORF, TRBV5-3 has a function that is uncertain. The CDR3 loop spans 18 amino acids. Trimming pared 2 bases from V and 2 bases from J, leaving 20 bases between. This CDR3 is CARSFIQGPMGAGNTIYF. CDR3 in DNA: TGTGCCAGAAGCTTCATACAGGGCCCTATGGGAGCTGGAAACACCATATATTTT.

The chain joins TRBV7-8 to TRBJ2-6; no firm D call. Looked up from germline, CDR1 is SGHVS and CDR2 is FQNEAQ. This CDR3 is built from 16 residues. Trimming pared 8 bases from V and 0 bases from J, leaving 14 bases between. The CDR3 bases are TGTGCCAGCGTCAAGGGCGGCCGCTCTGGGGCCAACGTCCTGACTTTC. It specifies CASVKGGRSGANVLTF.

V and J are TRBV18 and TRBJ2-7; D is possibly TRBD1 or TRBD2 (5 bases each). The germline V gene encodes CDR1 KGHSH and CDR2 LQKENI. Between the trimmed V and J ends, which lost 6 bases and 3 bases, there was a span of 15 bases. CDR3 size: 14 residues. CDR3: CASSDGAGYYEQYF. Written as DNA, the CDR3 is TGTGCCAGCTCCGACGGGGCAGGGTACTACGAGCAGTACTTC.

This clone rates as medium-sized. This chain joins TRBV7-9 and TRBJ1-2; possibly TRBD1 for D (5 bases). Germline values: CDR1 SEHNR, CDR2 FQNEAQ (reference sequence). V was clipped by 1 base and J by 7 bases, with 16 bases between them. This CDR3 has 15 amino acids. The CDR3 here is CASSLEGAGFFGYTF. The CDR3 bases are TGTGCCAGCAGCTTAGAAGGGGCAGGGTTTTTTGGCTACACCTTC.

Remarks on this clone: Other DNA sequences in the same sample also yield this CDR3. In DNA, the CDR3 is TGTGCCAGCAGCTCCACAGGGTCGTCTAATGAAAAACTGTTTTTT. Residues: CASSSTGSSNEKLFF. This rearrangement joins TRBV7-6 to TRBJ1-4, with a tentative D call TRBD1 (6 bases). There are 15 residues in the CDR3. Germline CDR1 SGHVS, CDR2 FNYEAQ. Trimming removed 4 bases at V and 3 bases at J, with 12 bases between.

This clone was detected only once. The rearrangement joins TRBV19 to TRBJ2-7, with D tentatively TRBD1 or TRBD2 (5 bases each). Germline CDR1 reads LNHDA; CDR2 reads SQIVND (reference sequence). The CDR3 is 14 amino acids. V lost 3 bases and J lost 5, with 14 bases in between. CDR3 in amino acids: CASSMGTEQDEQYF. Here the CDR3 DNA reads TGTGCCAGTAGTATGGGGACGGAGCAGGACGAGCAGTACTTC.